This passage covers 7 T cell receptor beta chains from one sample sequenced in a study of T and B cells in COVID-19 patients. TRB was amplified from around 250-500 ng of blood genomic DNA. Multiplex PCR with BIOMED2 TRB-A/B primer pools amplified TRB rearrangements. TCRdb analysed the multiplex PCR reads with MiXCR anew, one entry per CDR3 protein. The sample comprises thousands of distinct CDR3 sequences, about 23% of which are singletons, and roughly 60% rests with the top ten. Sequenced: blood. The receptors were sampled from a human donor with active COVID-19.

This clonotype was recorded only once. J is TRBJ1-1 and V is TRBV6-5, with 10 bases matching TRBD1. Germline V gene data show CDR1 as MNHEY and CDR2 as SVGAGI. This CDR3 contains 13 residues. With V trimmed by 6 bases and J by 4 bases, 2 bases remained unmatched. The DNA of the CDR3 is TGTGCCAGCAGGACAGGGGGCGTCACTGAAGCTTTCTTT. Protein sequence: CASRTGGVTEAFF.

This clonotype was found once. This CDR3 is CASRPGLAGVRGEQFF. In nucleotides, the CDR3 is TGTGCCAGCAGGCCGGGACTAGCGGGAGTAAGGGGTGAGCAGTTCTTC. The gene calls are TRBV28 and TRBJ2-1, with 14 bases fitting TRBD2. This CDR3 contains 16 residues. V lost 6 bases and J lost 9; bases outside the gene matches: 10. CDR1 MDHEN and CDR2 SYDVKM come from the germline V gene.

This clonotype was detected only a few times. This chain links TRBV7-2 with TRBJ2-5; D might be TRBD2 (5 bases). The CDR3 totals 14 residues. Trimming shortened V by 6 bases and J by 1 base, and 12 bases separated the two germline ends. From germline, CDR1 is SGHTA and CDR2 FQGNSA. DNA for the CDR3: TGTGCCAGCAGGGTAGACGGGATCCAAGAGACCCAGTACTTC. Its translation is CASRVDGIQETQYF.

This clonotype is labeled as medium-sized (0.01 to 0.1%). The rearrangement uses TRBV19 and TRBJ1-5; no reliable D call. This CDR3 has 12 residues. CDR1 is LNHDA, CDR2 SQIVND, per germline (reference sequence). V was trimmed by 9 bases and J by 1 base, leaving 7 bases between them. The CDR3 DNA reads as TGTGCCAGCAGACTGAGCAATCAGCCCCAGCATTTT. Residues: CASRLSNQPQHF.

J is TRBJ2-3 and V is TRBV19; tentatively, D is TRBD1 (6 bases). With 3 bases removed from V and 0 bases from J, the gap between germline ends came to 13 bases. Germline CDR1 LNHDA, CDR2 SQIVND (reference sequence). This CDR3 is 16 amino acids long. This CDR3 is CASSMGGQLSTDTQYF. The DNA of the CDR3 is TGTGCCAGTAGTATGGGCGGACAGCTTAGCACAGATACGCAGTATTTT.

The V gene is TRBV19, the J gene TRBJ2-1; 9 bases line up with TRBD2. The CDR3 length is 16 residues. The V gene end was trimmed by 1 base and the J gene end by 6 bases; junction bases not matched to a gene: 7. In germline, CDR1 is LNHDA, CDR2 SQIVND (reference sequence). CDR3 residues: CASSIGGRAIGNEQFF. CDR3 in DNA: TGTGCCAGTAGTATAGGCGGGAGGGCCATCGGCAATGAGCAGTTCTTC.

V gene TRBV5-1 combines with J gene TRBJ1-6; TRBD1 matches 7 bases. The CDR3 sequence is 15 residues long. J was trimmed by 10 bases and V by 0 bases; bases with no gene match: 7. Looked up from germline, CDR1 is SGHRS and CDR2 is YFSETQ. The CDR3 coding sequence is TGCGCCAGCAGCTTGGACAGGGGTACGAGGTCACCCCTCCACTTT. Its translation is CASSLDRGTRSPLHF.